This entry is about one TCR beta chain. The CDR3 spans 15 residues. J gave up 5 bases and V 5 bases, and 10 bases lay outside the gene matches. From germline, CDR1 is SGHTA and CDR2 FQGNSA. The sample originates from a study of blood T cell repertoires in COVID-19. Study details: T cells, B-cell-depleted T cells, or PBMCs supplied cDNA or gDNA.

Per the original methods: Quantification of nucleated cells was approximated via reference gene primer amplification. The method was immunoSEQ multiplex PCR; TCRdb's version includes in-frame clones alone and lacks a portion of them. V and J calls plus clone size are reproduced from that table; the DNA served to infer D and trimming. The table shows approximately 10,000 clones, with 65% to 90% occurring only once. The sequencing sample was made of peripheral blood. The chain couples TRBV7-2 to TRBJ1-2; 8 nucleotides agree with TRBD1. This TCR came from a human donor in a cohort sampled during active COVID-19. The CDR3 loop reads CASSLTPQGGYGYTF. CDR3 coding DNA: TGTGCCAGCAGCCTAACTCCACAGGGGGGTTATGGCTACACCTTC.